This TCR beta chain was identified in a study of T-cell reconstitution after alpha-beta-depleted transplantation in children. Preparation of the TCRbeta library was carried out with unique molecular identifiers. In TCRdb, the PCR reads were re-called with MiXCR into one record per CDR3 protein. This table has approximately 400,000 distinct CDR3 sequences, around 15% appearing once. The sequencing here drew on PBMCs, mostly from graft donor cells, taken 360 days after TCRalphabeta/CD19-depleted stem cell transplant. The sequence derives from a boy younger than two who had a stem cell transplant for Wiskott-Aldrich syndrome, so the T cells may come from the graft donor.

CDR3 nucleotides: TGTGCCAGCAGCTTGGCGGGTAGCGGCGAGCAGTTCTTC. It specifies CASSLAGSGEQFF. The chain combines TRBV5-6 with TRBJ2-1; the D gene is possibly TRBD2 (6 bases). The CDR3 covers 13 residues. V was cut by 0 bases and J by 10 bases, with 11 bases left in between. The germline V gene has CDR1 SGHDT and CDR2 YYEEEE.